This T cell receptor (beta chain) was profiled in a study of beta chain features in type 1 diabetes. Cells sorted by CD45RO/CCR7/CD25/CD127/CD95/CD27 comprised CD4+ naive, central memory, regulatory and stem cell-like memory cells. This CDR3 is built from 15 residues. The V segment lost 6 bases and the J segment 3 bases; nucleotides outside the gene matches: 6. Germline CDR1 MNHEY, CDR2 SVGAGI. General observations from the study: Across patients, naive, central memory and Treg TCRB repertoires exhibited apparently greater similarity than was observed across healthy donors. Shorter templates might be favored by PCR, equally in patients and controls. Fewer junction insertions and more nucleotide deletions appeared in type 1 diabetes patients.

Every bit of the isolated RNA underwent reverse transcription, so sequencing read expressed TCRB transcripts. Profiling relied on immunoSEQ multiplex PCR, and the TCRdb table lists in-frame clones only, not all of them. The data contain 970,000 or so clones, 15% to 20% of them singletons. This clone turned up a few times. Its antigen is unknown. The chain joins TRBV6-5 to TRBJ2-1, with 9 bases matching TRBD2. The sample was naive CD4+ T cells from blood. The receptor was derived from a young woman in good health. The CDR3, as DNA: TGTGCCAGCAGATTAGCGGGAGACAACTACAATGAGCAGTTCTTC. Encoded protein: CASRLAGDNYNEQFF.